This TCR beta chain emerged from a study of CD8 T cells in Susac syndrome. A quantity of roughly 0.5 to 1 ug RNA underwent reverse transcription using random hexamers. TCRdb reprocessed the immunoSEQ multiplex PCR reads with MiXCR, giving one entry per CDR3 protein. The sample consists of roughly 400,000 distinct CDR3 sequences, around 85% of them appearing once. Material: CD8+ T cells from PBMCs. The receptor comes from a human donor with multiple sclerosis.

The CDR3 sequence: CASSLTQGYEQYF. CDR3 DNA: TGTGCCAGCAGTTTAACCCAGGGCTACGAGCAGTACTTC. The V call is TRBV27, the J call TRBJ2-7, with a weak D call TRBD1 (5 bases). Trimming took off 2 bases at V and 3 bases at J, with 8 bases between the two ends. The CDR3 consists of 13 residues. Germline V gene sequence: CDR1 MNHEY, CDR2 SMNVEV (reference sequence).